This TCR beta chain emerged from a study of blood T cell repertoires in COVID-19. Across the whole study: PBMCs, B-cell-depleted T cells, or T cells were the source of the cDNA or gDNA that made up the material.

Profiled with immunoSEQ multiplex PCR; TCRdb holds only in-frame clones, not every one. The sample contains tens of thousands of clones, approximately 89% of which appear only once. Germline V gene sequence: CDR1 MNHNY, CDR2 SVGAGI (reference sequence). The trim removed 6 bases at V and 5 bases at J, leaving 7 bases unmatched. The CDR3 consists of 14 residues. The source of this sequence is a human donor with active COVID-19. The donor label of this sample is uncertain. The chain links TRBV6-6 to TRBJ2-1, with 7 positions matching TRBD1. Sequenced input: peripheral blood. The CDR3 DNA reads as TGTGCCAGCAGCTACCGGGACAGAGACAATGAGCAGTTCTTC. Translating gives CASSYRDRDNEQFF.